A single T cell receptor (beta chain) is shown here with its context. No antigen is known for it. The source of the sample is a study of shared clonotypes between healthy human individuals. A CD45RA+ naive subset and a CD45RA-negative memory subset were split from CD4+ cells. Study results and limitations: Among the subsets, naive ones generally showed larger estimated richness than memory ones.

Libraries were prepared by immunoSEQ multiplex PCR; TCRdb keeps only in-frame clonotypes and omits some of them. The sample holds roughly 500,000 clones, 95% to 97% seen once. CDR3 length: 12 residues. V was shortened by 2 bases and J by 6 bases, with 6 bases between the two germline ends. CDR1 and CDR2 (germline): MDHEN, SYDVKM. This receptor was taken from a woman aged 25-40 years in good health. The V gene is TRBV28, the J gene TRBJ2-3; no firm D call. Specimen: naive CD4+ T cells sorted from blood. Specified subset: CD45RA+ positively selected. The CDR3 DNA follows: TGTGCCAGCAGTTTAGGGCCGGATACGCAGTATTTT. Encoded protein: CASSLGPDTQYF.